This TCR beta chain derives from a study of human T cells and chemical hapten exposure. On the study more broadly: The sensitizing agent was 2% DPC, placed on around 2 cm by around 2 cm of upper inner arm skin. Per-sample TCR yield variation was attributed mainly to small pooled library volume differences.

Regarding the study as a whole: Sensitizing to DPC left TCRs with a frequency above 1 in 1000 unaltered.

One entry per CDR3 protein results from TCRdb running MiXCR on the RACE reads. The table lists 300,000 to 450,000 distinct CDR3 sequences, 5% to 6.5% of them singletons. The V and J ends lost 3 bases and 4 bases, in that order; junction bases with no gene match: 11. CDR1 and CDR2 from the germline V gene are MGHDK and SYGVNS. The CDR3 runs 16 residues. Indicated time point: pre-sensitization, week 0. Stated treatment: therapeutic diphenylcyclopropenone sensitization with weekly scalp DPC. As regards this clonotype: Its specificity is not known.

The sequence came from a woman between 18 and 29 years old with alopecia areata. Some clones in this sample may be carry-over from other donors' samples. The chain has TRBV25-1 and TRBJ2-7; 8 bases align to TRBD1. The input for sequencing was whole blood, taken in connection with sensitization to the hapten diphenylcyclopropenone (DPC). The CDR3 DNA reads TGTGCCAGCAGTGACGGACAGGGTATCCGGCCGTACGAGCAGTACTTC. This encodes CASSDGQGIRPYEQYF.